A single T cell receptor beta chain is shown here with its context. Its antigen is currently unknown. CDR1 SGHRS and CDR2 YFSETQ come from the germline V gene. CDR3 length: 13 residues. The V end lost 5 bases, the J end lost 2 bases, and 10 bases lay between the germline ends. These data belong to a study of cytomegalovirus exposure and HLA in healthy donors. Study findings and constraints: Analysis was carried out at a later point, and it linked a missense DCLRE1C variant to TCR beta V- and J-gene trimming.

Amplification used 60 Vbeta primers and 13 Jbeta primers. This table comes from immunoSEQ multiplex PCR, and its TCRdb copy is limited to in-frame clones, with some not included. The profile shows about 150,000 clones, 70% to 85% of them singletons. This chain connects TRBV5-1 to TRBJ2-5; the D gene is possibly TRBD1 (6 bases). Sequencing used PBMCs. This clonotype was sampled from a man aged 30 to 45 in good health and CMV-seronegative. This chain's CDR3 is CASRVDSQETQYF. CDR3 sequence (DNA): TGCGCCAGCAGGGTGGACAGTCAAGAGACCCAGTACTTC.